This T cell receptor beta chain was captured in a study of blood T cell repertoires in COVID-19. Background on the study: The cDNA or gDNA used as material had been derived from T cells, B-cell-depleted T cells, or PBMCs.

Methods used by the authors: Quantification of nucleated cells was approximated via reference gene primer amplification. Assay: immunoSEQ multiplex PCR; the TCRdb copy retains only in-frame clones and omits some. For V, J and clone size, that table is used; D and trimming come from the DNA. Of 200,000 or so clones listed, more than 80% are singletons. Enrolled through a virtual design, the participants were between 18 and 89 years of age and came from about two dozen US areas. Cohort 3 recovered donors had two negative PCRs, clearance, or symptom resolution. Trimming cost V 7 bases and J 0 bases; bases outside gene matches: 10. The CDR3 is made up of 18 amino acids. Germline values: CDR1 SNHLY, CDR2 FYNNEI.

The clonotype comes from a woman aged 18-30 years who had recovered from COVID-19. The sequencing input was PBMCs or T cells enriched from blood (not recorded which). The genes are TRBV2 and TRBJ2-6; TRBD1 agrees at 9 bases. DNA of the CDR3: TGTGCCAGCATTTTGACGGGACAGGGCCGCTCTGGGGCCAACGTCCTGACTTTC. Amino acids: CASILTGQGRSGANVLTF.